These T cell receptor beta chains were read from a single sample in a study. A single record per CDR3 protein comes from TCRdb applying MiXCR to the RT-PCR reads. This sample has more than 600,000 distinct CDR3 sequences, with approximately 15% found just once. The sequencing sample was made of memory CD4+ T cells from blood. These receptors all stem from a female donor in good health, serving as a healthy control. Each CDR3 is given with its conserved first and last residue. The D gene is left open where the match is weak. Part of the rows lack a size; the others show once, few, many or a class for expanded clones.

j_gene | abundance | v_gene | d_gene | CDR3nt | CDR3aa
TRBJ2-1 | many | TRBV4-3 | NA | TGCGCCAGCAGCCAAACGGGGGGCCCCAATGAGCAGTTCTTC | CASSQTGGPNEQFF
TRBJ1-2 | few | TRBV25-1 | NA | TGTGCCAGCAGTGATCCAGGGGACTATGGCTACACCTTC | CASSDPGDYGYTF
TRBJ2-7 | NA | TRBV2 | NA | TGTGCCAGCAGTATCCAGGGCGTCGAGCAGTACTTC | CASSIQGVEQYF
TRBJ1-4 | few | TRBV10-3 | NA | TGTGCCATCAGCAAACACCGGGACAACAACCAAGAAAAACTGTTTTTT | CAISKHRDNNQEKLFF
TRBJ2-2 | few | TRBV5-1 | NA | TGCGCCAGCAGCACGCAGGGGAACGGCGGGGAGCTGTTTTTT | CASSTQGNGGELFF
TRBJ2-3 | NA | TRBV9 | TRBD1 | TGTGCCAGCAGTCCCGGGACAGGGGCTCCGGATACGCAGTATTTT | CASSPGTGAPDTQYF
TRBJ2-1 | NA | TRBV28 | TRBD2 | TGTGCCAGCAGGACGGGGGGGACGTGGATCAATGAGCAGTTCTTC | CASRTGGTWINEQFF
TRBJ1-4 | NA | TRBV5-1 | NA | TGCGCCAGCAGCTTAAACCCAGGGGTCGAAAAACTGTTTTTT | CASSLNPGVEKLFF
TRBJ2-7 | many | TRBV6-6 | NA | TGTGCCAGCAGTTACTCCAGTCAGGGGTTGTACGAGCAGTACTTC | CASSYSSQGLYEQYF
TRBJ1-4 | NA | TRBV5-1 | TRBD1 | TGCGCCAGCAGCCCGGGACAGGGAACTAATGAAAAACTGTTTTTT | CASSPGQGTNEKLFF
TRBJ2-5 | NA | TRBV20-1 | NA | TGCAGTCCGAGGCAGATGGGAGAGACCCAGTACTTC | CSPRQMGETQYF
TRBJ2-2 | NA | TRBV28 | NA | TGTGCCAGCGACACGGGGGGAGACAGGTCCGGCACCGGGGAGCTGTTTTTT | CASDTGGDRSGTGELFF
TRBJ1-1 | NA | TRBV3-1 | NA | TGTGCCAGCAGCCATGGGGTGGCTGAAGCTTTCTTT | CASSHGVAEAFF
TRBJ2-1 | many | TRBV20-1 | TRBD2 | TGCAGTGCTAGAACCCCTGGACTAGCGACCCCCGGGGAGCAGTTCTTC | CSARTPGLATPGEQFF
TRBJ2-1 | few | TRBV4-3 | NA | TGCGCCAGCAGCCAAGTTTTCATCGCCGAGCGGTACAATGAGCAGTTCTTC | CASSQVFIAERYNEQFF
TRBJ1-2 | few | TRBV4-3 | NA | TGCGCCAGCAGCCAAGAAGGCGGGGGGGGCTACACCTTC | CASSQEGGGGYTF
TRBJ2-2 | NA | TRBV7-8 | TRBD2 | TGTGCCAGCAGCCCAGTAAAAGCGGGAGGGGTCCGGGAGCTGTTTTTT | CASSPVKAGGVRELFF
TRBJ2-7 | NA | TRBV28 | TRBD1 | TGTGCCAGCAGTTCTATTGGGACAGGTTCCTACGAGCAGTACTTC | CASSSIGTGSYEQYF
TRBJ1-2 | many | TRBV4-3 | NA | TGCGCCAGCAGCCAAGATGGGGGCCGTTCAGGCCCTGGGACTTACTTC | CASSQDGGRSGPGTYF
TRBJ2-1 | many | TRBV7-3 | TRBD1 | TGTGCCAGCAGCTTAGACAGGGGCACCTACAATGAGCAGTTCTTC | CASSLDRGTYNEQFF
TRBJ2-1 | NA | TRBV6-2/TRBV6-3 | NA | TGTGCCAGCAAGGTTCAGGGTTACAATGAGCAGTTCTTC | CASKVQGYNEQFF
TRBJ1-2 | NA | TRBV6-2/TRBV6-3 | NA | TGTGCCAGCAGTTCCAGCCCCTCCGGCGATGGCTACACCTTC | CASSSSPSGDGYTF
TRBJ1-3 | NA | TRBV18 | NA | TGTGCCAGCTCACCAATCCGGGACAACGGAAACACCATATATTTT | CASSPIRDNGNTIYF
TRBJ1-3 | many | TRBV20-1 | TRBD1 | TGCAGTGCTAGAGAAAGGACAGGGGTGGGAGGAAACACCATATATTTT | CSARERTGVGGNTIYF
TRBJ2-5 | NA | TRBV4-1 | TRBD1 | TGCGCCAGCAGCCCTAATACAGGGGGCAAAGAGACCCAGTACTTC | CASSPNTGGKETQYF
TRBJ2-7 | many | TRBV7-2 | NA | TGTGCCAGCAGCATCCCTGACTTGACTTACGAGCAGTACTTC | CASSIPDLTYEQYF
TRBJ2-3 | NA | TRBV5-1 | TRBD2 | TGCGCCAGCAGCTTGGCCCAACTAGCGGGAGGAGATACGCAGTATTTT | CASSLAQLAGGDTQYF
TRBJ1-5 | many | TRBV6-6 | NA | TGTGCCAGCAGTTACGCGACGGGTAGACTCGACAATCAGCCCCAGCATTTT | CASSYATGRLDNQPQHF
TRBJ1-2 | NA | TRBV7-3 | NA | TGTGCCAGCAGCTTAACGCCCTCAGCCAACTATGGCTACACCTTC | CASSLTPSANYGYTF